One TCR beta chain is described in this entry. Its antigen is currently unknown. This record comes from a study of cytomegalovirus exposure and HLA in healthy donors. General study results and limits: Trimming of TCR beta V- and J-genes showed a link, identified in a later analysis, to a missense DCLRE1C variant.

V lost 1 base to trimming and J lost 6 bases; unmatched junction nucleotides: 11. Per the germline V gene, CDR1 is SGHDT and CDR2 is YYEEEE. This CDR3 comprises 16 residues. Primers for the PCR totalled 60 Vbeta and 13 Jbeta. The method was immunoSEQ multiplex PCR; TCRdb's version includes in-frame clones alone and lacks a portion of them. The table lists roughly 300,000 clones, around 86% of them singletons. The V gene is TRBV5-6, the J gene TRBJ2-3; 7 bases align to TRBD1. Sample: PBMCs. The clonotype was recovered from a man aged 35-49 years in good health and CMV-seropositive. The CDR3 protein is CASSLSPGQPLDTQYF. Written as DNA, the CDR3 is TGTGCCAGCAGCTTGTCTCCGGGACAGCCTTTGGATACGCAGTATTTT. Filled out from reference TRBV5-6 and TRBJ2-3, the complete variable domain reads DAGVTQSPTHLIKTRGQQVTLRCSPKSGHDTVSWYQQALGQGPQFIFQYYEEEERQRGNFPDRFSGHQFPNYSSELNVNALLLGDSALYLCASSLSPGQPLDTQYFGPGTRLTVL.